These 15 T cell receptor beta chains originate from one sample sequenced in a study of blood T cells in healthy people across ages. Combining a sample-barcoded 5' primer with a J-beta primer mix, a second PCR ran for about 6 to 12 cycles. TCRdb reprocessed the 5' RACE reads via MiXCR and lists one record per CDR3 protein. The sample lists about 1.6 million distinct CDR3 sequences; about 31% were seen once. The sequenced sample consisted of blood. The receptors were sampled from a woman in her twenties or thirties in good health.

The V gene is TRBV7-9, the J gene TRBJ1-1; D is uncertain. The V gene lost 6 bases and the J gene lost 1 base, with 12 bases spanning the gap. This CDR3 has 14 amino acids. The V gene's germline CDR1 is SEHNR and CDR2 FQNEAQ (reference sequence). CDR3 sequence reads: CASSNTGPNTEAFF. Here the CDR3 DNA reads TGTGCCAGCAGTAATACCGGACCGAACACTGAAGCTTTCTTT. Looking up the rest from reference TRBV7-9 and TRBJ1-1 gives the full variable domain: DTGVSQNPRHKITKRGQNVTFRCDPISEHNRLYWYRQTLGQGPEFLTYFQNEAQLEKSRLLSDRFSAERPKGSFSTLEIQRTEQGDSAMYLCASSNTGPNTEAFFGQGTRLTVV.

This clonotype showed up just once. A junction boundary mismatches the germline segment, possibly from a read error. The J gene is TRBJ1-5, the V gene TRBV6-2 or TRBV6-3; D not resolved. The germline gives CDR1 MNHEY, CDR2 SVGEGT. This CDR3 region has 13 residues. The CDR3 bases are TGTACCAGCAGACTAATCGCCAATCAGCCCCAGCATTTT. Amino acids: CTSRLIANQPQHF.

This clonotype was detected a few times. The J gene is TRBJ2-3, the V gene TRBV4-1; D could derive from TRBD1 or TRBD2 (6 bases each). The germline V and J ends were trimmed by 0 bases and 1 base, with 8 bases remaining between them. The length of the CDR3 is 15 residues. From germline, CDR1 is MGHRA and CDR2 YSYEKL. This chain's CDR3 is CASSQEGGRTDTQYF. CDR3 in DNA: TGCGCCAGCAGCCAAGAAGGGGGGCGCACAGATACGCAGTATTTT.

CDR3 sequence reads: CSARDPRDRETNNEQFF. CDR3 DNA sequence: TGCAGTGCTAGAGATCCCAGGGATCGAGAGACCAACAATGAGCAGTTCTTC. This chain links TRBV20-1 with TRBJ2-1, with D possibly matching TRBD1 (5 bases). The CDR3 has 17 residues. V was clipped by 0 bases and J by 5 bases, with 20 bases between them. CDR1 is DFQATT and CDR2 is SNEGSKA in the germline V gene (reference sequence).

As concerns this clonotype: A much larger clone lies one base from this, so it may be a read error. The genes are TRBV5-1 and TRBJ2-3; D is perhaps TRBD2 (6 bases). Germline lookup yields CDR1 SGHRS and CDR2 YFSETQ. This CDR3 region has 15 residues. CDR3 loop: CTSSLIRGNTDTQYF. DNA for the CDR3: TGCACCAGCAGCTTGATTCGGGGGAACACAGATACGCAGTATTTT.

Details on this clonotype: Given a much more abundant clone one base away, this may be a read error. The chain has TRBV6-5 and TRBJ2-2, with a possible D match to TRBD2 (6 bases). Germline V CDR1 and CDR2: MNHEY, SVGAGI. The CDR3 is made up of 13 amino acids. CDR3 sequence (DNA): TGTGCCAGCAGCGCGGGACTCACCGGGAAGCTGTTTTTT. Translated, it gives CASSAGLTGKLFF.

As to this clonotype: Since a much larger clone is just one base distant, this may be a read error. The chain links TRBV5-1 to TRBJ2-7; 8 positions match TRBD1. Germline V gene lookup returns CDR1 SGHRS and CDR2 YFSETQ. The CDR3 covers 16 residues. V was pared by 0 bases and J by 10 bases, with 15 bases of the junction left unmatched. The CDR3: CASSLAGTGIREAQYF. CDR3 sequence (DNA): TGCGCCAGCAGCTTGGCCGGGACAGGTATTCGAGAGGCCCAGTACTTC.

This clonotype was seen more than once but under ten times. This chain links TRBV10-3 with TRBJ2-7; 14 bases map to TRBD2. The V gene end was trimmed by 6 bases and the J gene end by 4 bases; junction bases not matched to a gene: 8. This CDR3 spans 16 amino acids. Germline CDR1 is ENHRY and CDR2 is SYGVKD. CDR3 sequence reads: CAISHGTSGSAYEQYF. For the CDR3, the DNA is TGTGCCATCAGCCACGGGACTAGCGGGAGTGCGTACGAGCAGTACTTC.

This clonotype has a handful of counts. The CDR3 DNA reads TGCAGTGCTAGAGATGGCGGACTAGCGGGAGTGGGGTTCCCGGAGACCCAGTACTTC. It is translated as CSARDGGLAGVGFPETQYF. V and J are TRBV20-1 and TRBJ2-7; 13 bases line up with TRBD2. The closer fit of TRBJ2-5 to the DNA end suggests the J call may be wrong. The CDR3 totals 19 residues. The germline gives CDR1 DFQATT, CDR2 SNEGSKA (reference sequence).

J is TRBJ1-2 and V is TRBV30; a weak D match, TRBD1 (6 bases). The CDR3 totals 16 residues. Germline-derived CDR1 and CDR2 are GTSNPN and SVGIG (reference sequence). V was trimmed by 4 bases and J by 4 bases, leaving 22 bases between them. The CDR3 spells CAWKKNHFRGAYGYTF. For the CDR3, the DNA is TGTGCCTGGAAGAAAAACCATTTCAGGGGAGCCTATGGCTACACCTTC.

Only a few counts were recorded for this clonotype. The rearrangement uses TRBV15 and TRBJ2-7, with 12 positions matching TRBD2. Germline CDR1 is LNHNV and CDR2 is YYDKDF (reference sequence). V shed 2 bases, J shed 4 bases, and the junction held 12 bases outside the gene matches. The CDR3 covers 18 residues. Here the CDR3 DNA reads TGTGCCACCAGCAGAAGATTGCGACTAGCGGGAGTGGGATACGAGCAGTACTTC. This gives the protein CATSRRLRLAGVGYEQYF.

This clonotype was detected many times. The V and J genes are TRBV20-1 and TRBJ1-1, with 7 positions matching TRBD1. Germline V CDR1 and CDR2: DFQATT, SNEGSKA (reference sequence). The CDR3 has 15 residues. V dropped 3 bases and J dropped 6; count of bases not matched to a gene: 13. The CDR3 spells CSAREQGILGAEAFF. The CDR3 coding sequence is TGCAGTGCTAGGGAACAGGGGATCTTAGGCGCTGAAGCTTTCTTT.

The V and J genes are TRBV2 and TRBJ1-1; 10 nucleotides line up with TRBD1. CDR3 length equals 13 residues. Germline loops: CDR1 SNHLY, CDR2 FYNNEI. The J segment lost 3 bases and the V segment lost 7 bases, leaving 2 bases of the junction unmatched. The CDR3 nucleotides are TGTGCCAGCAAGGACAGGGGGGACACTGAAGCTTTCTTT. Amino acids: CASKDRGDTEAFF.

DNA for the CDR3: TGTGCCAGCAGCCAAGAATGGGGGCCCGGGGAGCTGTTTTTT. Translation gives CASSQEWGPGELFF. The gene calls are TRBV3-1 and TRBJ2-2, with TRBD1 as a possible D gene (6 bases). V shed 0 bases and J shed 6 bases, with 8 bases lying between them. This CDR3 is built from 14 residues. Looked up from germline, CDR1 is LGHDT and CDR2 is YNNKEL (reference sequence). Together with reference TRBV3-1 and TRBJ2-2, the CDR3 gives the full variable domain: DTAVSQTPKYLVTQMGNDKSIKCEQNLGHDTMYWYKQDSKKFLKIMFSYNNKELIINETVPNRFSPKSPDKAHLNLHINSLELGDSAVYFCASSQEWGPGELFFGEGSRLTVL.

This clonotype was observed many times. V is TRBV7-3 and J is TRBJ2-1; the match to TRBD2 covers 15 bases. The CDR3 runs 16 residues. Trimming at V came to 6 bases and at J to 7 bases, leaving 7 bases not matched to a gene. Germline-derived CDR1 and CDR2 are SGHTA and FQGTGA. As DNA, the CDR3 is TGTGCCAGCAGTTTGGGACTAGCGGGAGGCCAAAATGAGCAGTTCTTC. Translating gives CASSLGLAGGQNEQFF.